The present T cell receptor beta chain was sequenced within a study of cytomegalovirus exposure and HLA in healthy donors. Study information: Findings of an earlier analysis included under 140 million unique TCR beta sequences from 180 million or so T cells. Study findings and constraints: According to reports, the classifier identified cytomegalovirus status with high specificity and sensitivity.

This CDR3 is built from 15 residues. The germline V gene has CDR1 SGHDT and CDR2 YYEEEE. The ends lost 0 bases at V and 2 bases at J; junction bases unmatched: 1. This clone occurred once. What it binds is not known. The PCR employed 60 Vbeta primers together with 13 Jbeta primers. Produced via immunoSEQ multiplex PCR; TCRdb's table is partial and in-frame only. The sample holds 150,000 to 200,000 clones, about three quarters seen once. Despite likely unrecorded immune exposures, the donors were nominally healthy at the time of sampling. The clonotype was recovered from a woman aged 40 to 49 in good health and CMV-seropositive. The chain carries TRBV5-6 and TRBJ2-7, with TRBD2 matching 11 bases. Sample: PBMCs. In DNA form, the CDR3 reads TGTGCCAGCAGCTTGGGGGGACTAGCGGCCTACGAGCAGTACTTC. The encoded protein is CASSLGGLAAYEQYF.